This T cell receptor beta chain is drawn from a study of T cells in localized non-small cell lung cancer. Sequenced by immunoSEQ multiplex PCR; TCRdb stores in-frame clones only, minus some. The top ten clones hold under 4.5% of a sample with fewer than 35,000 clones, approximately 87% of them seen once. This CDR3 has 15 residues. Deletions cut 4 bases from V and 2 bases from J, with 12 bases between. Per the germline V gene, CDR1 is MNHEY and CDR2 is SVGAGI. The clonotype was recovered from a man aged 35-69 years with stage I lung adenocarcinoma. Sequencing used peripheral blood, obtained before any cancer treatment. J is TRBJ1-5 and V is TRBV6-5; D is unresolved. The DNA of the CDR3 is TGTGCCAGCAGTTCCGAAGGTCTGGGCAATCAGCCCCAGCATTTT. Its protein product is CASSSEGLGNQPQHF.